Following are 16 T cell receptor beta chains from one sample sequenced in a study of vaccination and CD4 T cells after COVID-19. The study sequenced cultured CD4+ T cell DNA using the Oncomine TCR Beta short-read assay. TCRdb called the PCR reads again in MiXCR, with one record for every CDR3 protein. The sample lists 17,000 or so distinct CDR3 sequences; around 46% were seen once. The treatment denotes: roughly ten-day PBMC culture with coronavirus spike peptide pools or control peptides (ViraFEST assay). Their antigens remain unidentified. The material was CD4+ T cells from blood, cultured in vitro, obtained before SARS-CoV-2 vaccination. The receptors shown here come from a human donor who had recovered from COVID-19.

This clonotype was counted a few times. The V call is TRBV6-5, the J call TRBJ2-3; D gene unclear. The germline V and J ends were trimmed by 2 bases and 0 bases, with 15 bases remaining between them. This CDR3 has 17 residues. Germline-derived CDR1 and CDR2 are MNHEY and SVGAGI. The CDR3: CASSYQTNVDSTDTQYF. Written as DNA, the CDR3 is TGTGCCAGCAGTTACCAAACCAACGTGGATAGCACAGATACGCAGTATTTT.

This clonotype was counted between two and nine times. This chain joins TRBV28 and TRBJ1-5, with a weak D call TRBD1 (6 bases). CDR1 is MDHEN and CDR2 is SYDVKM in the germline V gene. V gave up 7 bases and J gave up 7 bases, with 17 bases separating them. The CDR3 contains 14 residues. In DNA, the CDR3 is TGTGCCAGCAACTCCGGGACATCGAACCAGCCCCAGCATTTT. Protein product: CASNSGTSNQPQHF.

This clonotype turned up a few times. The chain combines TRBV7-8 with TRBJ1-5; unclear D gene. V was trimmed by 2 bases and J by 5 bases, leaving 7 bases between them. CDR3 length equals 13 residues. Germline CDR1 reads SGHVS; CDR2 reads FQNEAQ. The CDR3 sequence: CASSLYGDQPQHF. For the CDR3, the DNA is TGTGCCAGCAGCTTATACGGGGATCAGCCCCAGCATTTT.

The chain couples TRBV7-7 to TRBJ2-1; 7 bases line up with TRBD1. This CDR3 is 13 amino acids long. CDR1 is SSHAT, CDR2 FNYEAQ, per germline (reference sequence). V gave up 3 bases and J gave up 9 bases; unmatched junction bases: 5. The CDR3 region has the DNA TGTGCCAGCAGCTTCGGGACAGACGGTGAGCAGTTCTTC. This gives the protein CASSFGTDGEQFF.

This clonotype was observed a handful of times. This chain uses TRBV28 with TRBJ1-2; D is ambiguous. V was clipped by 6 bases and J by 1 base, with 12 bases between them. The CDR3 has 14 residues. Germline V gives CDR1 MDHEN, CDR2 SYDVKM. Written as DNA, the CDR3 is TGTGCCAGCAGAACAGCGACCTTTAACTATGGCTACACCTTC. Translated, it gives CASRTATFNYGYTF.

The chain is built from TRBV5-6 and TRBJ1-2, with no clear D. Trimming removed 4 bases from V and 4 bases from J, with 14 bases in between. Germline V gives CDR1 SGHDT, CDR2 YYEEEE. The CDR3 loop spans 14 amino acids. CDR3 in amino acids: CASSPDGVSYGYTF. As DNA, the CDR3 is TGTGCCAGCAGCCCTGACGGGGTTTCCTATGGCTACACCTTC.

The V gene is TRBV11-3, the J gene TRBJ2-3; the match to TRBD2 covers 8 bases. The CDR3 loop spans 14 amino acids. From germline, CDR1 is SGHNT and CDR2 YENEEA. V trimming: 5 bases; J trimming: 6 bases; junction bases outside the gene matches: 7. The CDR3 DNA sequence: TGTGCCAGCAGCCCACAACCGGGGGGGGATACGCAGTATTTT. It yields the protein CASSPQPGGDTQYF. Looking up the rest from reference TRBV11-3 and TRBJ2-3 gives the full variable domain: EAGVVQSPRYKIIEKKQPVAFWCNPISGHNTLYWYLQNLGQGPELLIRYENEEAVDDSQLPKDRFSAERLKGVDSTLKIQPAELGDSAVYLCASSPQPGGDTQYFGPGTRLTVL.

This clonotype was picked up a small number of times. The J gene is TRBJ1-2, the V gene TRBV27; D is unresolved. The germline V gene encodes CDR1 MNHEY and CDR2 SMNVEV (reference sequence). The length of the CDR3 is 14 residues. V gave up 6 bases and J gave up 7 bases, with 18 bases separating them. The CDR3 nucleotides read TGTGCCAGCAGCCCGTCGGGTCTTGGGCGTGGCTACACCTTC. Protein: CASSPSGLGRGYTF.

CDR3 residues: CASRPSTGVEGYTF. The CDR3 nucleotides read TGCGCCAGCAGACCCTCTACAGGGGTCGAGGGCTACACCTTC. The V and J genes are TRBV5-1 and TRBJ1-2; 7 nucleotides agree with TRBD1. The junction had 12 bases not matched to a gene; V was cut back by 5 bases and J by 8 bases. The length of the CDR3 is 14 residues. CDR1 is SGHRS, CDR2 YFSETQ, per germline.

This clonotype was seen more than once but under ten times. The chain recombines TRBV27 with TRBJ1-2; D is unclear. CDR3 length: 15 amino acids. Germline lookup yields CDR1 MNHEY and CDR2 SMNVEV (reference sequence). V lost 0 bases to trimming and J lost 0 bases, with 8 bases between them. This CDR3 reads CASSLSPGANYGYTF. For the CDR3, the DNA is TGTGCCAGCAGTTTATCGCCCGGTGCTAACTATGGCTACACCTTC.

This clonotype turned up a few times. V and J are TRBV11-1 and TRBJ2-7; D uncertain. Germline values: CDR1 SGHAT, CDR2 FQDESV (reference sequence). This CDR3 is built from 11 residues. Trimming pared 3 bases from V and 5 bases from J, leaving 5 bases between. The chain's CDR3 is CASSFGNEQYF. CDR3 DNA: TGTGCCAGCAGCTTCGGCAACGAGCAGTACTTC. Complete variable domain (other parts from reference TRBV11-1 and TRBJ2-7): EAEVAQSPRYKITEKSQAVAFWCDPISGHATLYWYRQILGQGPELLVQFQDESVVDDSQLPKDRFSAERLKGVDSTLKIQPAELGDSAMYLCASSFGNEQYFGPGTRLTVT.

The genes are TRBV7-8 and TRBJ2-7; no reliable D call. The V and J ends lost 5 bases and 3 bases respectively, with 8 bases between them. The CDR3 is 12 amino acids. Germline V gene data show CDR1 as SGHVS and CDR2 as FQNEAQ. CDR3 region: CASSPTLYEQYF. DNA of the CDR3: TGTGCCAGCAGCCCTACTCTCTACGAGCAGTACTTC.

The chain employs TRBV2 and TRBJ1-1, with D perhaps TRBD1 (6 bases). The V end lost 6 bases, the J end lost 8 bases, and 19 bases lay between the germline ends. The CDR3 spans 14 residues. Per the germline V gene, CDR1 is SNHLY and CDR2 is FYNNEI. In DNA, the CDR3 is TGTGCCAGCAGCTTACAGGGACCCCATTCGGAAGCTTTCTTT. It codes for CASSLQGPHSEAFF.

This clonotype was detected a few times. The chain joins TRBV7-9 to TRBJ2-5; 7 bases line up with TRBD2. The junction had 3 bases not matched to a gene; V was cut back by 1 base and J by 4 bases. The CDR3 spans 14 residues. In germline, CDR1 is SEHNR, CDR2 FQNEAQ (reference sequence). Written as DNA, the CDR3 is TGTGCCAGCAGCTTAGGACTAGCTCGAGAGACCCAGTACTTC. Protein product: CASSLGLARETQYF.

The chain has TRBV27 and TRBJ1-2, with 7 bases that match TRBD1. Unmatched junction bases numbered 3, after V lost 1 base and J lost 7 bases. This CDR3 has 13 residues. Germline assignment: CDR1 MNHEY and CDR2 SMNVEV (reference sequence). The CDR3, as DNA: TGTGCCAGCAGTTTATATAACAGGGGTGGCTACACCTTC. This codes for CASSLYNRGGYTF.

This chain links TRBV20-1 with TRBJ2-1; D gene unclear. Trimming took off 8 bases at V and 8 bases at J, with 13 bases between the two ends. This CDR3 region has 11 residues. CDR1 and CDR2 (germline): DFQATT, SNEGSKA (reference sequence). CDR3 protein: CSPAYRDEQFF. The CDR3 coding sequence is TGCAGTCCCGCCTATCGGGATGAGCAGTTCTTC.